This is a list of T cell receptor beta chains from one sample in a study of identical twins. TCRdb re-analysed the 5' RACE reads in MiXCR, keeping a single row per CDR3 protein. The profile covers 500,000 or so distinct CDR3 sequences, with around 20% appearing a single time and about 0.91% taken by the ten largest. This same sample was also taken into another study, of T cells expressing NK-cell markers.

Sequenced: CD4+ T cells sorted from blood. Source of these receptors: a woman aged 18-35 years in good health. Each CDR3 is given with its conserved first and last residue. D genes are given only for firm matches. Only some rows state a clone size, as once, few, many or a class for expanded clones.

CASVSTRGYGYTF	TGTGCCAGCGTTTCCACAAGGGGATACGGCTACACCTTC	once	TRBV12-3/TRBV12-4	TRBJ1-2	13	.
CASSFFQDLSYEQYF	TGTGCCAGCAGCTTCTTCCAGGACCTCTCTTACGAGCAGTACTTC	many	TRBV5-5	TRBJ2-7	15	.
CASDRGHSGNTIYF	TGTGCCTCCGATCGGGGGCACTCTGGAAACACCATATATTTT	.	TRBV30	TRBJ1-3	14	.
CASSVGPGQGNTEAFF	TGTGCCAGCAGCGTAGGCCCGGGACAGGGTAACACTGAAGCTTTCTTT	few	TRBV9	TRBJ1-1	16	TRBD1
CSRKRENNEQFF	TGCAGTCGGAAGCGGGAAAACAATGAGCAGTTCTTC	.	TRBV20-1	TRBJ2-1	12	TRBD2
CASSQDPTGEPNQPQHF	TGTGCCAGCAGCCAAGACCCAACAGGGGAACCTAATCAGCCCCAGCATTTT	.	TRBV4-2	TRBJ1-5	17	TRBD1
CASSPKRDSVHGYTF	TGTGCCAGCTCACCGAAAAGGGACAGTGTCCATGGCTACACCTTC	.	TRBV18	TRBJ1-2	15	TRBD1
CATSGAGKETQYF	TGTGCCACCTCGGGGGCGGGAAAAGAGACCCAGTACTTC	.	TRBV24-1	TRBJ2-5	13	.
CASSLEVGGAVREQFF	TGTGCCAGCAGCTTAGAGGTCGGGGGGGCCGTCCGTGAGCAGTTCTTC	.	TRBV7-9	TRBJ2-1	16	TRBD2
CASSVTSVSSYNEQFF	TGTGCCAGCAGCGTGACTAGCGTGAGCTCCTACAATGAGCAGTTCTTC	.	TRBV9	TRBJ2-1	16	TRBD2
CASSLGPDFYGYTF	TGTGCCAGCAGTTTGGGGCCAGACTTCTATGGCTACACCTTC	few	TRBV12-3/TRBV12-4	TRBJ1-2	14	.
CSAAGVWETQYF	TGCAGTGCTGCAGGGGTTTGGGAGACCCAGTACTTC	few	TRBV20-1	TRBJ2-5	12	.
CSAGPGLEGYNEQFF	TGCAGTGCAGGACCGGGACTAGAAGGCTACAATGAGCAGTTCTTC	.	TRBV20-1	TRBJ2-1	15	TRBD2
CASSVFSPGLAGTDTQYF	TGTGCCAGCAGCGTGTTCTCCCCCGGACTAGCGGGAACAGATACGCAGTATTTT	few	TRBV9	TRBJ2-3	18	TRBD2
CSVANLAGGPGEQYF	TGCAGCGTAGCGAATCTAGCGGGAGGGCCGGGCGAGCAGTACTTC	.	TRBV29-1	TRBJ2-7	15	TRBD2
CSANYREADTQYF	TGCAGTGCTAATTATCGGGAGGCAGATACGCAGTATTTT	few	TRBV20-1	TRBJ2-3	13	TRBD2
CASSFDSGFGTDTQYF	TGCGCCAGCAGCTTTGACAGTGGCTTCGGCACAGATACGCAGTATTTT	few	TRBV5-1	TRBJ2-3	16	.
CASSPKGPSYEQYF	TGTGCCAGCTCACCAAAGGGACCATCCTACGAGCAGTACTTC	.	TRBV18	TRBJ2-7	14	.